This is a list of T cell receptor beta chains from one sample in a study of T-cell reconstitution after alpha-beta-depleted transplantation in children. Each CDR3 protein is one row after TCRdb ran MiXCR on the PCR reads. The data show 95,000 to 120,000 distinct CDR3 sequences, around 6.4% seen once. Material: PBMCs, mostly from graft donor cells, obtained 360 days after TCRalphabeta/CD19-depleted stem cell transplant. These receptors all come from a male patient between 2 and 9 years old who had a stem cell transplant for acute lymphoblastic leukemia, so the T cells may come from the graft donor. CDR3s include the opening cysteine and the closing phenylalanine or tryptophan. A D gene is named only where the DNA matches it firmly. For some rows the clone size is stated as once, few or many, or as a class when expanded; others skip it.

cdr3_length	clone_size	v_call	j_call	d_call	cdr3_nt	cdr3_aa
14	few	TRBV12-3/TRBV12-4	TRBJ1-2	.	TGTGCCAGCAGCCCTGGGTGGGGAGTCTATGGCTACACCTTC	CASSPGWGVYGYTF
14	many	TRBV6-5	TRBJ2-1	.	TGTGCCAGCAGTTCGGGACTGGGCTACAATGAGCAGTTCTTC	CASSSGLGYNEQFF
13	.	TRBV15	TRBJ2-7	TRBD1	TGTGCCACCAGCCCGGACAGGGACTACGAGCAGTACTTC	CATSPDRDYEQYF
14	many	TRBV28	TRBJ2-3	.	TGTGCCAGCAGTCCCGGGGGCTTAGTAAATACGCAGTATTTT	CASSPGGLVNTQYF
16	few	TRBV7-2	TRBJ2-5	.	TGTGCCAGCAGGACCACATTAGGGGGAGGAAAAGAGACCCAGTACTTC	CASRTTLGGGKETQYF
13	many	TRBV5-6	TRBJ2-1	.	TGTGCCAGCAGCTCGTTGGACGGGAATGAGCAGTTCTTC	CASSSLDGNEQFF
13	.	TRBV25-1	TRBJ2-7	.	TGTGCCAGCAGTGTAGGACATGGCTACGAGCAGTACTTC	CASSVGHGYEQYF
13	many	TRBV20-1	TRBJ1-1	TRBD1	TGCAGTGCAGCCGGGACAGGTATCACTGAAGCTTTCTTT	CSAAGTGITEAFF
17	few	TRBV24-1	TRBJ2-3	TRBD1	TGTGCCACCAGTGATTTGAGGGGCCGGACAGGGACAGATACGCAGTATTTT	CATSDLRGRTGTDTQYF
16	many	TRBV7-9	TRBJ2-1	.	TGTGCCAGCAGCCCTGGACCTATGAGCTCCTACAATGAGCAGTTCTTC	CASSPGPMSSYNEQFF
15	few	TRBV30	TRBJ2-3	.	TGTGCCTGGAGTCGACTAGACTCTAGCACAGATACGCAGTATTTT	CAWSRLDSSTDTQYF
16	many	TRBV5-1	TRBJ2-7	.	TGCGCCAGCAGCTTGAACGGGCGGGACAGCTCCTACGAGCAGTACTTC	CASSLNGRDSSYEQYF
14	many	TRBV5-1	TRBJ2-5	.	TGCGCCAGCAGTTTTGGACCCCCTCAAGAGACCCAGTACTTC	CASSFGPPQETQYF
14	many	TRBV2	TRBJ2-5	TRBD2	TGTGCCAGCAGTGAGGGGAGGGCCCACGAGACCCAGTACTTC	CASSEGRAHETQYF
16	few	TRBV2	TRBJ2-1	.	TGTGCCAGCAGTGAAGTTGGGGTTAGCTCCTACAATGAGCAGTTCTTC	CASSEVGVSSYNEQFF
12	many	TRBV29-1	TRBJ2-2	.	TGCAGCGTTGAACGGAACACCGGGGAGCTGTTTTTT	CSVERNTGELFF
16	few	TRBV10-3	TRBJ1-6	TRBD1	TGTGCCATCAGTGAGCGGGGACAGGGGGGAAATTCACCCCTCCACTTT	CAISERGQGGNSPLHF
15	many	TRBV4-2	TRBJ2-1	.	TGTGCCAGCAGCCCCTCACTCGGGCGCGCACATGAGCAGTTCTTC	CASSPSLGRAHEQFF
14	many	TRBV28	TRBJ1-2	.	TGTGCCAGCAGTTTAGGTGTGGGAGACTATGGCTACACCTTC	CASSLGVGDYGYTF
13	many	TRBV10-3	TRBJ2-7	.	TGTGCCATCAGTTATCAAGGCTATTACGAGCAGTACTTC	CAISYQGYYEQYF
14	many	TRBV2	TRBJ1-4	.	TGTGCCAGCAGTGGCGACAGAACTAATGAAAAACTGTTTTTT	CASSGDRTNEKLFF
12	few	TRBV6-5	TRBJ2-5	TRBD1	TGTGCCAGCAAAGGACAGGGCGAGACCCAGTACTTC	CASKGQGETQYF
17	few	TRBV5-4	TRBJ2-1	TRBD2	TGTGCCAGCAGCCACCTAGCGGGGCTTTCAACCTACAATGAGCAGTTCTTC	CASSHLAGLSTYNEQFF
14	many	TRBV6-2/TRBV6-3	TRBJ2-7	TRBD2	TGTGCCAGCACGCGGGAGGACCGAATATCCGAGCAGTACTTC	CASTREDRISEQYF
15	many	TRBV24-1	TRBJ2-7	TRBD1	TGTGCCACCAGTGATTCCGGACAGGGGAGGAACGAGCAGTACTTC	CATSDSGQGRNEQYF
16	.	TRBV30	TRBJ1-5	.	TGTGCCTGGAGTGATCCACCGGGACCCTTCAATCAGCCCCAGCATTTT	CAWSDPPGPFNQPQHF
10	many	TRBV7-2	TRBJ1-6	.	TGTGCCAGCCTCGACGTAGCCCTCCACTTT	CASLDVALHF
11	.	TRBV5-5	TRBJ2-5	.	TGTGCCAGCAGCTTGTTCGAGATCCAGTACTTC	CASSLFEIQYF
14	few	TRBV7-3	TRBJ1-6	.	TGTGCCAGCAGCTTCGGACTCACGAATTCACCCCTCCACTTT	CASSFGLTNSPLHF
14	many	TRBV7-9	TRBJ2-5	.	TGTGCCAGCAGCTTACTGGAGGGCAGGGAGACCCAGTACTTC	CASSLLEGRETQYF
15	few	TRBV28	TRBJ2-4	.	TGTGCCAGCAGTTTACGGGGGTTAACCAAAAACATTCAGTACTTC	CASSLRGLTKNIQYF
17	few	TRBV7-7	TRBJ2-5	TRBD1	TGTGCTAGCAGCTCCTGTACTGACAGGGGGGGGTGTGAGACCCAGTACTTC	CASSSCTDRGGCETQYF
16	.	TRBV5-5	TRBJ2-7	TRBD1	TGTGCCAGCAGCCTCGTCCCGGGACAGGGGCAGGGTCTGCAGTACTTC	CASSLVPGQGQGLQYF
14	many	TRBV12-5	TRBJ2-2	.	TGTGCTAGTGGTTCAGACAGGAACACCGGGGAGCTGTTTTTT	CASGSDRNTGELFF
14	.	TRBV5-1	TRBJ2-5	.	TGCGCCAGCAAGTACTCAGGGGGGCAGGAGACCCAGTACTTC	CASKYSGGQETQYF
13	.	TRBV11-2	TRBJ1-6	.	TGTGCCAGCAGTCTTTTTGAGGAGCCACCCCTCCACTTT	CASSLFEEPPLHF
19	.	TRBV3-1	TRBJ2-7	TRBD2	TGTGCCACCACCCAACTTGGGGGGGCTAGCGGGAGAGCTCCGGGGGAGCAGTACTTC	CATTQLGGASGRAPGEQYF
13	many	TRBV27	TRBJ2-7	TRBD1	TGTGCCAGCAGTTTCGGGACAGGGAGGGAGCAGTACTTC	CASSFGTGREQYF
16	.	TRBV7-9	TRBJ2-7	.	TGTGCCAGCAGCTCGACGGGACCCGCGGGTCCCTACGAGCAGTACTTC	CASSSTGPAGPYEQYF
19	.	TRBV4-3	TRBJ1-1	.	TGCGCCAGCAGCCAAGATCGGGGAGGGATCCGGGGGCTTTACACTGAAGCTTTCTTT	CASSQDRGGIRGLYTEAFF
16	few	TRBV3-1	TRBJ1-1	TRBD1	TGTGCCAGCACCCCGACGCCCGGGACAGGGCGAACTGAAGCTTTCTTT	CASTPTPGTGRTEAFF
12	many	TRBV7-2	TRBJ2-1	TRBD1	TGTGCCAGCAGCCAGGACAGGGTACAGCAGTTCTTC	CASSQDRVQQFF
13	.	TRBV30	TRBJ1-2	TRBD1	TGTGCCTGTCCTCCGGGACAGAAGTATGGCTACACCTTC	CACPPGQKYGYTF
13	many	TRBV5-5	TRBJ2-1	.	TGTGCCAGCAGCTTCCGGGACTTCAATGAGCAGTTCTTC	CASSFRDFNEQFF
15	many	TRBV5-6	TRBJ2-5	.	TGTGCCAGCAGCCCGATTAACGGACTAAGGGAGACCCAGTACTTC	CASSPINGLRETQYF
12	many	TRBV10-3	TRBJ2-7	.	TGTGCCATCAGTGAGCCGGGCGAGGAGCAGTACTTC	CAISEPGEEQYF
18	large	TRBV4-3	TRBJ2-3	.	TGCGCCAGCAGCCAAGATAGGGGTAACGGACTACTGTCAGATACGCAGTATTTT	CASSQDRGNGLLSDTQYF
15	many	TRBV9	TRBJ2-3	.	TGTGCCAGCAGCAAGGGATTTTCTAGCACAGATACGCAGTATTTT	CASSKGFSSTDTQYF
14	many	TRBV9	TRBJ1-4	TRBD1	TGTGCCAGCAGCCGGGGACAGCGTAATGAAAAACTGTTTTTT	CASSRGQRNEKLFF